This T cell receptor beta chain originates from a study of shared clonotypes between healthy human individuals. Unsorted samples drew genomic DNA from tens of millions of PBMCs. For each subset, genomic DNA was distributed in equal portions over several immunoSEQ plates. Unsorted PBMC replicate PCRs used around 300 ng DNA, approximately 30,000 T cell genomes. Profiling relied on immunoSEQ multiplex PCR, and the TCRdb table lists in-frame clones only, not all of them. The repertoire holds 520,000 or so clones, about four fifths seen once, with over 10% in the top ten. From germline, CDR1 is MNHEY and CDR2 SMNVEV (reference sequence). The CDR3 extends over 14 amino acids. With V trimmed by 5 bases and J by 6 bases, 7 bases remained unmatched.

V usage is TRBV27 and J usage is TRBJ2-1; 7 nucleotides match TRBD1. The receptor was isolated from a middle-aged woman in good health. Some clones in this sample may be carry-over from other donors' samples. The sequencing sample was made of PBMCs. CDR3 loop: CASSRSAGGNEQFF. Here the CDR3 DNA reads TGTGCCAGCAGTCGGAGCGCAGGGGGCAATGAGCAGTTCTTC.